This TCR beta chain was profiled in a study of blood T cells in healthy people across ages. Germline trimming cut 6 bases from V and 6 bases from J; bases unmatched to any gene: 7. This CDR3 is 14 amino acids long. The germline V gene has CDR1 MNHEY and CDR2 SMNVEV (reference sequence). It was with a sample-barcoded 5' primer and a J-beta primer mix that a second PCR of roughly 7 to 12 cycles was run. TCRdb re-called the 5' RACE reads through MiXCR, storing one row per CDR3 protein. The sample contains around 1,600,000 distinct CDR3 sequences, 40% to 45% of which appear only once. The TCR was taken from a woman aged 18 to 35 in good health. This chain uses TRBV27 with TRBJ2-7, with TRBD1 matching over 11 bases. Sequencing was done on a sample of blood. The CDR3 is CASSFGTGGSEQYF. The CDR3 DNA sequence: TGTGCCAGCAGCTTCGGGACAGGGGGGTCCGAGCAGTACTTC.